Listed below are T cell receptor beta chains from one sample, sequenced in a study of cytomegalovirus exposure and HLA in healthy donors. Profiling relied on immunoSEQ multiplex PCR, and the TCRdb table lists in-frame clones only, not all of them. The table records fewer than 350,000 clones, roughly 90% of them present only once. Sequenced sample: PBMCs. The receptors derive from a woman in her late teens or twenties in good health and CMV-seronegative. Both conserved end residues are part of each CDR3. A D gene is named only where the DNA matches it firmly. Size is omitted from some rows. Given values are once, few, many or a class for expanded clones.

-	TRBV7-8	TRBJ2-7	TRBD1	CASRGGPSYEQYF	TGTGCCAGCAGAGGGGGCCCCTCCTACGAGCAGTACTTC
-	TRBV5-4	TRBJ1-2	TRBD1	CASSWGSDRTNYGYTF	TGTGCCAGCAGCTGGGGGTCGGACAGGACTAACTATGGCTACACCTTC
-	TRBV4-2	TRBJ2-3	-	CASSQDGRGGTDTQYF	TGTGCCAGCAGCCAAGATGGACGGGGAGGCACAGATACGCAGTATTTT
-	TRBV9	TRBJ2-1	TRBD2	CASSVAIAGGPGFLDNEQFF	TGTGCCAGCAGCGTAGCGATAGCGGGAGGGCCTGGTTTTCTAGACAATGAGCAGTTCTTC
-	TRBV28	TRBJ1-2	-	CASSLSLVYGYTF	TGTGCCAGCAGTTTAAGTTTAGTCTATGGCTACACCTTC
-	TRBV18	TRBJ2-1	TRBD2	CASSPRGSGRAMGEQFF	TGTGCCAGCTCACCCCGTGGGAGCGGGAGGGCCATGGGTGAGCAGTTCTTC
-	TRBV5-4	TRBJ1-2	-	CASSAGQSNYGYTF	TGTGCCAGCAGCGCTGGACAGTCTAACTATGGCTACACCTTC
-	TRBV5-1	TRBJ2-5	-	CASSLVLADRQETQYF	TGCGCCAGCAGCTTGGTTCTAGCTGATCGCCAAGAGACCCAGTACTTC
-	TRBV5-4	TRBJ2-2	TRBD2	CASSPNREGTGELFF	TGTGCCAGCAGCCCCAACCGGGAGGGTACCGGGGAGCTGTTTTTT
-	TRBV4-2	TRBJ2-2	-	CASSPGYAGELFF	TGTGCCAGCAGCCCCGGTTACGCCGGGGAGCTGTTTTTT
-	TRBV7-2	TRBJ2-7	TRBD1	CASSSRQGIDEQYF	TGTGCCAGCAGCTCAAGACAGGGAATCGACGAGCAGTACTTC
-	TRBV28	TRBJ1-4	TRBD1	CASRSGTVREKLFF	TGTGCCAGCAGATCCGGGACAGTTCGCGAAAAACTGTTTTTT
-	TRBV6-5	TRBJ2-1	TRBD2	CASSYTSGYEQFF	TGTGCCAGCAGTTACACTAGCGGTTATGAGCAGTTCTTC
-	TRBV28	TRBJ2-5	-	CASRGADTIDQETQYF	TGTGCCAGCAGGGGGGCGGACACCATCGACCAAGAGACCCAGTACTTC
-	TRBV9	TRBJ2-2	TRBD2	CASSFGTSGRAEKTGELFF	TGTGCCAGCAGCTTCGGGACTAGCGGGAGGGCCGAGAAAACCGGGGAGCTGTTTTTT
-	TRBV15	TRBJ2-3	-	CATSRASTDTQYF	TGTGCCACCAGCAGAGCGAGCACAGATACGCAGTATTTT
-	TRBV5-4	TRBJ2-7	TRBD1	CASSSTGGDYEQYF	TGTGCCAGCAGCTCGACAGGGGGCGACTACGAGCAGTACTTC
few	TRBV2	TRBJ1-2	TRBD1	CASRSGQTIYGYTF	TGTGCCAGCAGATCGGGACAGACGATCTATGGCTACACCTTC
-	TRBV9	TRBJ1-1	-	CASSEGSMNTEAFF	TGTGCCAGCAGCGAGGGGTCCATGAACACTGAAGCTTTCTTT
-	TRBV5-6	TRBJ2-7	-	CASSLGGYEQYF	TGTGCCAGCAGCTTAGGGGGCTACGAGCAGTACTTC
-	TRBV27	TRBJ1-1	-	CASSLVRRGIDTEAFF	TGTGCCAGCAGTTTGGTACGTCGGGGGATAGACACTGAAGCTTTCTTT
once	TRBV7-3	TRBJ2-7	TRBD2	CASSQIAGADYEQYF	TGTGCCAGCAGCCAAATAGCGGGAGCGGATTACGAGCAGTACTTC
once	TRBV4-2	TRBJ2-3	TRBD2	CASSPRLEGRADTQYF	TGTGCCAGCAGCCCCAGACTAGAGGGGAGGGCAGATACGCAGTATTTT